This T cell receptor beta chain stems from a study of spatial heterogeneity in lung cancer. In its sample, this clonotype is medium-sized. What it recognizes is unknown. Noted time point: sample taken at primary tumor resection. The donor population consisted of approximately 70 patients with untreated, early-stage non-small cell lung cancer. V was cut by 6 bases and J by 2 bases, with 11 bases left in between. This CDR3 contains 14 residues. Germline V gives CDR1 MDHEN, CDR2 SYDVKM. Each TCR cDNA molecule carried a unique molecular identifier. Each CDR3 protein is one row after TCRdb ran MiXCR on the 5' RACE reads. The sample holds 8,500 to 10,000 distinct CDR3 sequences, over 2.5% seen once. Study-level findings and limits: Tumoral mutation counts were tracked by counts of expanded intratumoral alpha and beta TCRs.

The receptor comes from a male donor with early-stage non-small cell lung cancer. Source: lung tumor tissue, taken at surgery. The chain uses TRBV28 and TRBJ1-3; possible D gene TRBD1, 6 bases. The CDR3 region is CASSWTVAGNTIYF. CDR3 DNA sequence: TGTGCCAGCAGCTGGACAGTCGCTGGAAACACCATATATTTT. The full variable domain, in which reference TRBV28 and TRBJ1-3 provide the parts outside the CDR3, is DVKVTQSSRYLVKRTGEKVFLECVQDMDHENMFWYRQDPGLGLRLIYFSYDVKMKEKGDIPEGYSVSREKKERFSLILESASTNQTSMYLCASSWTVAGNTIYFGEGSWLTVV.